This TCR beta chain was obtained from a study of T-cell reconstitution after alpha-beta-depleted transplantation in children. With regard to this clonotype: Antigen specificity is unknown.

The ends were cut back, 3 bases at V and 9 bases at J, with 13 bases in the middle. The CDR3 runs 13 residues. The germline V gene encodes CDR1 LGHDT and CDR2 YNNKEL (reference sequence). General observations from the study: Day-60 TCRbeta diversity that was high in some patients was derived from surviving recipient T cells and thymic progenitors.

Unique molecular identifiers were incorporated during preparation of the TCRbeta library. TCRdb ran MiXCR on the PCR reads and lists one entry per CDR3 protein. This sample has hundreds of thousands of distinct CDR3 sequences; more than 20% occur once, and the top ten carry roughly 13%. The sample here was PBMCs, mostly from graft donor cells, taken 360 days after TCRalphabeta/CD19-depleted stem cell transplant. The sequence was obtained from a boy in the first two years of life who had a stem cell transplant for acute myeloid leukemia, so the T cells may come from the graft donor. The rearrangement joins TRBV3-1 to TRBJ2-3; D is possibly TRBD2 (5 bases). The DNA of the CDR3 is TGTGCCAGCAGCCACGAGGGAGTGGGGACGCAGTATTTT. It is translated as CASSHEGVGTQYF.